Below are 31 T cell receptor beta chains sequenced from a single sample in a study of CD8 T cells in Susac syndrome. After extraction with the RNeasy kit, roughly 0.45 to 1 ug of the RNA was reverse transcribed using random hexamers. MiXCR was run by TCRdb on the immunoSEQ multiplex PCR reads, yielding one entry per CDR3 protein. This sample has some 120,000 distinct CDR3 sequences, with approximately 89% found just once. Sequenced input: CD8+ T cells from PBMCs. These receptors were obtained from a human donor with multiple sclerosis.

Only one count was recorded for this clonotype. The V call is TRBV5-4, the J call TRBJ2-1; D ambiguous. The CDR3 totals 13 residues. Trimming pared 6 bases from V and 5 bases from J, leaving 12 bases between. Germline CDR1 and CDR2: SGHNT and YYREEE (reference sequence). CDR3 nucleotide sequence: TGTGCCAGCACCCCTGACAACAACAATGAGCAGTTCTTC. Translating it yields CASTPDNNNEQFF.

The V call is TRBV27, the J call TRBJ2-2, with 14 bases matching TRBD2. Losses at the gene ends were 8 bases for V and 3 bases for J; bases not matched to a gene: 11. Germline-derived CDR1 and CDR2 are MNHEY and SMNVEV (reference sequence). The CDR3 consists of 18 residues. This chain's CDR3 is CASLEPGLAGVDTGELFF. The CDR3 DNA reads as TGTGCCAGCCTGGAACCGGGACTAGCGGGAGTAGACACCGGGGAGCTGTTTTTT.

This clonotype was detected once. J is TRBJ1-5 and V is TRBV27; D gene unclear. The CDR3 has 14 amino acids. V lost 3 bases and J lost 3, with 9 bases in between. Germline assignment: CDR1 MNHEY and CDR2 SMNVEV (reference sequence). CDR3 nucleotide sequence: TGTGCCAGCAGTTTTCTGGGTTTCAATCAGCCCCAGCATTTT. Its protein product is CASSFLGFNQPQHF.

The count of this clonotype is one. The CDR3 region is CASSSGTSGANEQFF. CDR3 in DNA: TGTGCCAGCAGTTCCGGGACTAGCGGGGCCAATGAGCAGTTCTTC. V usage is TRBV7-8 and J usage is TRBJ2-1; TRBD2 aligns across 13 bases. The CDR3 is 15 residues long. The V gene end was trimmed by 6 bases and the J gene end by 6 bases; junction bases not matched to a gene: 5. Germline V gene data show CDR1 as SGHVS and CDR2 as FQNEAQ.

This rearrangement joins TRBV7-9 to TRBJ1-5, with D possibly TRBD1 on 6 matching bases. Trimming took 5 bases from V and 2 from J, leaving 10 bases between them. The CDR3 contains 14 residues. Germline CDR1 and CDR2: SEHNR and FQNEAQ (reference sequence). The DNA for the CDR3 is TGTGCCAGCAGCAGGGACATCGGCAATCAGCCCCAGCATTTT. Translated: CASSRDIGNQPQHF.

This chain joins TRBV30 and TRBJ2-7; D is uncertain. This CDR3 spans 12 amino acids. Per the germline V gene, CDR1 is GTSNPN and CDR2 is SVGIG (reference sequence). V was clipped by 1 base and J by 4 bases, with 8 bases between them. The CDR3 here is CAWSASEYEQYF. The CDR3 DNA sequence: TGTGCCTGGAGTGCCTCAGAATACGAGCAGTACTTC.

CDR3 nucleotides: TGTGCCAGCAGCACTTGGACTAGTCACTACGAGCAGTACTTC. This translates into CASSTWTSHYEQYF. J is TRBJ2-7 and V is TRBV7-9; 7 positions agree with TRBD2. Germline V gene sequence: CDR1 SEHNR, CDR2 FQNEAQ (reference sequence). The ends lost 5 bases at V and 3 bases at J; junction bases unmatched: 7. The CDR3 contains 14 residues.

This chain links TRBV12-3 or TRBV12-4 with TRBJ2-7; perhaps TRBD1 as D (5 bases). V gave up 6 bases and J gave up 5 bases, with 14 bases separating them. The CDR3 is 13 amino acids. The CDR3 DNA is TGTGCCAGCAGCTTTCAGGGATACAACGAGCAGTACTTC. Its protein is CASSFQGYNEQYF.

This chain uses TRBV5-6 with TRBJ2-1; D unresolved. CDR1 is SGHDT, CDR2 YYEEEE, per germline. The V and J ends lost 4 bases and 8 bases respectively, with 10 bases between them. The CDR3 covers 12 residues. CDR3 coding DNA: TGTGCCAGCAGCACCGGACGGCATGAGCAGTTCTTC. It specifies CASSTGRHEQFF.

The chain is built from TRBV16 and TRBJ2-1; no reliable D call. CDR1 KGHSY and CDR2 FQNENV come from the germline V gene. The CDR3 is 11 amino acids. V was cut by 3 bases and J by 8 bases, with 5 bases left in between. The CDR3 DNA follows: TGTGCCAGCAGCCAGGTAGATGAGCAGTTCTTC. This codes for CASSQVDEQFF.

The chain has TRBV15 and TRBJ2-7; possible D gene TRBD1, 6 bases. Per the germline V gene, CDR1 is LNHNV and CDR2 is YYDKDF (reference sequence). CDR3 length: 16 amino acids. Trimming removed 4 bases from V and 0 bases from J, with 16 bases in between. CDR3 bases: TGTGCCACCAGCAACAGGGTGTCAACCTCCTCCTACGAGCAGTACTTC. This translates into CATSNRVSTSSYEQYF.

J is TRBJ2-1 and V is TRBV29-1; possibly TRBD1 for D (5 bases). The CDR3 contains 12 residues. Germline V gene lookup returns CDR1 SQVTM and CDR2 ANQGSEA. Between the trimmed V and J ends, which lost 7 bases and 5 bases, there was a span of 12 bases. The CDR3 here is CSAGSGNNEQFF. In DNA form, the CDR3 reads TGCAGCGCTGGGTCAGGGAACAATGAGCAGTTCTTC.

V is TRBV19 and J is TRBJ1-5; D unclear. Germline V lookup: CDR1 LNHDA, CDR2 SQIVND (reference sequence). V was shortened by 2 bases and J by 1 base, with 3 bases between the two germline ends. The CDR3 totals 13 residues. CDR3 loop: CASSISSNQPQHF. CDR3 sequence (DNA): TGTGCCAGTAGTATATCCAGCAATCAGCCCCAGCATTTT.

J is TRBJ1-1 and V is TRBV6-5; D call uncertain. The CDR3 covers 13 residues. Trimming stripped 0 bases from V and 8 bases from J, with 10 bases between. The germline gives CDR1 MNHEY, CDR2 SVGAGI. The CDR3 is CASSYSNGVEAFF. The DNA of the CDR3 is TGTGCCAGCAGTTACTCGAATGGGGTGGAAGCTTTCTTT.

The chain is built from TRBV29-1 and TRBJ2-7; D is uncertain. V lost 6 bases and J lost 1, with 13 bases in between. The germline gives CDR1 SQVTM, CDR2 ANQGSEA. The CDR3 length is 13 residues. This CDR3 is CSVLRDGSYEQYF. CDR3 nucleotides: TGCAGCGTCTTACGCGACGGGTCCTACGAGCAGTACTTC.

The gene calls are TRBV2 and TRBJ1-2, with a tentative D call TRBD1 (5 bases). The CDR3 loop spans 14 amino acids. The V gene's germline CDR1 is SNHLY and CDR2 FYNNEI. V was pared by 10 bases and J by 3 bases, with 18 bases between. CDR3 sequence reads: CATTPGAGHYGYTF. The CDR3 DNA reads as TGTGCCACCACCCCCGGGGCGGGACACTATGGCTACACCTTC.

CDR3 in DNA: TGCGCCAGCAGCCAAGATTGGCCAGGATATTACAATGAGCAGTTCTTC. This codes for CASSQDWPGYYNEQFF. This chain connects TRBV4-3 to TRBJ2-1, with D unclear. CDR3 length equals 16 residues. CDR1 and CDR2 (germline): LGHNA, YSLEER. V was trimmed by 0 bases and J by 4 bases, leaving 13 bases between them.

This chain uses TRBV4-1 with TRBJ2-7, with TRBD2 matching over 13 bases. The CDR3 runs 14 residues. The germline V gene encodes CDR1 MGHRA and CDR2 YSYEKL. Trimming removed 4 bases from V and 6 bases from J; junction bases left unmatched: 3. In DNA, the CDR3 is TGCGCCAGCAGCCGTGGACTAGCGGGAGTCGAGCAGTACTTC. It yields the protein CASSRGLAGVEQYF.

Written as DNA, the CDR3 is TGTGCCAGTAGTATAGGACATCCAGCCTACGAGCAGTACTTC. This gives the protein CASSIGHPAYEQYF. J is TRBJ2-7 and V is TRBV19; D uncertain. The germline V gene has CDR1 LNHDA and CDR2 SQIVND (reference sequence). With 1 base removed from V and 2 bases from J, the gap between germline ends came to 9 bases. The CDR3 totals 14 residues.

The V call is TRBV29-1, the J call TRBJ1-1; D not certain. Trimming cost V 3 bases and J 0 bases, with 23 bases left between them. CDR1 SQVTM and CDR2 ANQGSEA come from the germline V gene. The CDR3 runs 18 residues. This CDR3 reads CSVDMPDRASKMNTEAFF. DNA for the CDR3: TGCAGCGTTGATATGCCGGACCGCGCCTCCAAAATGAACACTGAAGCTTTCTTT.

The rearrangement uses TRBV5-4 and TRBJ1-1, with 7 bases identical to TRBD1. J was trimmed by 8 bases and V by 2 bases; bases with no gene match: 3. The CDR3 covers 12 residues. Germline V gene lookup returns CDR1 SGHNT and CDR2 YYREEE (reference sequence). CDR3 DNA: TGTGCCAGCAGCTTTACAGGGGTAGAAGCTTTCTTT. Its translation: CASSFTGVEAFF.

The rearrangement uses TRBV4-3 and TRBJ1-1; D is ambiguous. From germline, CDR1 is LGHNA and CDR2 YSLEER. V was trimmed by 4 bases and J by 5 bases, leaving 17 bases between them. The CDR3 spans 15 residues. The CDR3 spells CASSLRPGLKTEAFF. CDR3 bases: TGCGCCAGCAGCCTTCGCCCCGGGCTCAAGACTGAAGCTTTCTTT.

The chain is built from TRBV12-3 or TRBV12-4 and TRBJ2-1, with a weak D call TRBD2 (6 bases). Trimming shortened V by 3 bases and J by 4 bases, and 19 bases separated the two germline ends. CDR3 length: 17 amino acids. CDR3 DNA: TGTGCCAGCAGTTTGGACACGGGGGTCAGTCGGTACAATGAGCAGTTCTTC. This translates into CASSLDTGVSRYNEQFF.

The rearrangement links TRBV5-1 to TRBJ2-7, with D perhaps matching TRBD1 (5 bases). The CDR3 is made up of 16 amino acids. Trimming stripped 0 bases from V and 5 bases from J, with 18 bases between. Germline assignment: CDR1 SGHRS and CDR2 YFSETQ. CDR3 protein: CASSLAIQGKPHEQYF. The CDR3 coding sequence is TGCGCCAGCAGCTTGGCCATTCAGGGCAAACCCCACGAGCAGTACTTC.

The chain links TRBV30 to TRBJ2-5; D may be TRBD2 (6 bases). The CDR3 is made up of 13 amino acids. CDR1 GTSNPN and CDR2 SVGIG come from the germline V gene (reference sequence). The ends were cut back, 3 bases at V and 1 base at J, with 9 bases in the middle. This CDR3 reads CAWSLGGQETQYF. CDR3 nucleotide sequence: TGTGCCTGGAGCCTGGGAGGCCAAGAGACCCAGTACTTC.

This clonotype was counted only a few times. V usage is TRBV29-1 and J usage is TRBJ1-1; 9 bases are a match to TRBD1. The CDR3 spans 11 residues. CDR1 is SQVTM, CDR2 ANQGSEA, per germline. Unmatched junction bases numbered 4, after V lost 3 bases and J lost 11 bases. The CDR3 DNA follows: TGCAGCGTTGAGCAACAGGGGGCTGCTTTCTTT. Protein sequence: CSVEQQGAAFF.

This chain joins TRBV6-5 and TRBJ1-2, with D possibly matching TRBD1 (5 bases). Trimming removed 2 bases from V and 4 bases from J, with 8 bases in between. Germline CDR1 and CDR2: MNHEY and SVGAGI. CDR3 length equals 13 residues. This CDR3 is CASSYGAVYGYTF. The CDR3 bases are TGTGCCAGCAGTTACGGGGCAGTCTATGGCTACACCTTC.

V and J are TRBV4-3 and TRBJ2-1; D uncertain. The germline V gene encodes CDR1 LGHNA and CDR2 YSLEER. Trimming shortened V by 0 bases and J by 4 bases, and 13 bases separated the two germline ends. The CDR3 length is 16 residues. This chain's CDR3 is CASSQEEEAIYNEQFF. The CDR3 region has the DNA TGCGCCAGCAGCCAAGAAGAAGAAGCGATATACAATGAGCAGTTCTTC.

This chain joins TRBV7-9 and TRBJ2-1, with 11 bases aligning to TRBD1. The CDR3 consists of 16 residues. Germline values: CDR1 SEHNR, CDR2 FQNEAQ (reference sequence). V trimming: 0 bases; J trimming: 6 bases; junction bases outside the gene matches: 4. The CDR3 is CASSLAGTGGGNEQFF. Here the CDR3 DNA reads TGTGCCAGCAGCTTAGCAGGGACAGGGGGAGGCAATGAGCAGTTCTTC.

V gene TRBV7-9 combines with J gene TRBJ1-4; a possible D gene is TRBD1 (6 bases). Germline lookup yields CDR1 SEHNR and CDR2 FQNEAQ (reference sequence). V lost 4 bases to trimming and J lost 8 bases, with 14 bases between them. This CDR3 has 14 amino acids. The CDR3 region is CASSWLQDREKLFF. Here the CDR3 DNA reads TGTGCCAGCAGCTGGCTCCAAGACAGGGAAAAACTGTTTTTT.

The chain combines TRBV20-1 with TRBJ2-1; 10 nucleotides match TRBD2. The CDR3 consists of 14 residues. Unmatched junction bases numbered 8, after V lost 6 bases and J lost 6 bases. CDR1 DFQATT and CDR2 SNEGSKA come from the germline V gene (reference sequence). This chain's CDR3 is CSAGGLAVVNEQFF. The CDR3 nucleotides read TGCAGTGCAGGAGGACTAGCGGTCGTCAATGAGCAGTTCTTC.